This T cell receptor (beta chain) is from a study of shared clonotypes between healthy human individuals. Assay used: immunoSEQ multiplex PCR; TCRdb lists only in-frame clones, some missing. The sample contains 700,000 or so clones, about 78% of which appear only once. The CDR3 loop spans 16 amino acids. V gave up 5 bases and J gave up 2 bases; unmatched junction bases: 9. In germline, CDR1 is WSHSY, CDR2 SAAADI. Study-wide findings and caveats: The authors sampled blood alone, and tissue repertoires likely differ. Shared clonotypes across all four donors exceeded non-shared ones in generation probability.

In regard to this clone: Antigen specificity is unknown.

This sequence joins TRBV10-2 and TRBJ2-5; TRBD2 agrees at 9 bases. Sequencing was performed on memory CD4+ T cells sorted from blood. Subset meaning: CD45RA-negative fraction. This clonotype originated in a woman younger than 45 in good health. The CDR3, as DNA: TGCGCCAGCAGTTTGGGGCGGGGGGGGCCTCAAGAGACCCAGTACTTC. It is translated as CASSLGRGGPQETQYF.